This TCR beta chain originates from a study of cytomegalovirus exposure and HLA in healthy donors. PCR used 60 Vbeta primers and 13 Jbeta primers. The protocol was immunoSEQ multiplex PCR, while the TCRdb copy is restricted to in-frame clones and leaves out a portion. The table lists 200,000 or so clones, 65% to 85% of them singletons. The CDR3 consists of 15 residues. Germline CDR1 SGHNT, CDR2 YYREEE (reference sequence). V lost 5 bases and J lost 5; bases outside the gene matches: 10. The receptor was isolated from a man aged 45 to 65 in good health and CMV-seronegative. The chain employs TRBV5-4 and TRBJ2-1; TRBD1 agrees at 7 bases. The sequencing sample was made of PBMCs. CDR3 amino acids: CASSNSRGRDNEQFF. The CDR3, as DNA: TGTGCCAGCAGTAATTCAAGGGGGCGAGACAATGAGCAGTTCTTC.